The rows below give T cell receptor beta chains drawn from one sample of a study of vaccination and CD4 T cells after COVID-19. TCRdb re-derived calls from the PCR reads in MiXCR, one entry per CDR3 protein. The sample holds some 11,000 distinct CDR3 sequences, 31% seen once. These TCRs are of unknown antigen specificity. Sequenced input: CD4+ T cells from blood, cultured in vitro. These receptors all come from a human donor who had recovered from COVID-19. Both conserved end residues are trimmed from each CDR3.

J gene: TRBJ2-3; V gene: TRBV20-1; CDR3 protein: SARDPATGHTDTQY
J gene: TRBJ2-7; V gene: TRBV10-3; CDR3 protein: AISPRTGAYEQY
J gene: TRBJ2-1; V gene: TRBV12-3/TRBV12-4; CDR3 protein: ASSLRNEQF
J gene: TRBJ2-5; V gene: TRBV12-3/TRBV12-4; CDR3 protein: ASSKGRETQY
J gene: TRBJ2-1; V gene: TRBV27; CDR3 protein: ASSLDGQGYNEQF
J gene: TRBJ1-2; V gene: TRBV20-1; CDR3 protein: SVLKEGADGYT
J gene: TRBJ1-1; V gene: TRBV6-5; CDR3 protein: ASSYFRDMNTEAF
J gene: TRBJ2-1; V gene: TRBV11-3; CDR3 protein: ASSRGQLSYNEQF
J gene: TRBJ2-2; V gene: TRBV15; CDR3 protein: ATSSRTGGLGELF
J gene: TRBJ2-1; V gene: TRBV20-1; CDR3 protein: SARKVGPGGNNAQF
J gene: TRBJ1-3; V gene: TRBV7-2; CDR3 protein: ASSLGGGNTIY
J gene: TRBJ1-2; V gene: TRBV20-1; CDR3 protein: SAGRDPNYGYT
J gene: TRBJ1-1; V gene: TRBV11-2; CDR3 protein: ASSPPGTNTEAF
J gene: TRBJ1-2; V gene: TRBV5-4; CDR3 protein: ASSGFRDRGRDGYT
J gene: TRBJ1-2; V gene: TRBV28; CDR3 protein: ASSGPRQGFYGYT
J gene: TRBJ1-2; V gene: TRBV6-1; CDR3 protein: ASSQKGQGLGYGYT
J gene: TRBJ2-2; V gene: TRBV6-2/TRBV6-3; CDR3 protein: ASSYDGDTGELF
J gene: TRBJ2-1; V gene: TRBV10-3; CDR3 protein: AIRGQSNEQF
J gene: TRBJ1-1; V gene: TRBV7-2; CDR3 protein: ANSWGTVNTEAF
J gene: TRBJ1-1; V gene: TRBV20-1; CDR3 protein: SAPGGNEAF
J gene: TRBJ2-7; V gene: TRBV14; CDR3 protein: ASSPHGTGVEQY
J gene: TRBJ2-7; V gene: TRBV29-1; CDR3 protein: SVEGGDDRGMYEQY
J gene: TRBJ1-2; V gene: TRBV11-3; CDR3 protein: ATSSPTGYGYT
J gene: TRBJ2-7; V gene: TRBV2; CDR3 protein: ASSLLQAVTYEQY
J gene: TRBJ2-5; V gene: TRBV7-6; CDR3 protein: ASSLAGLIGTQY
J gene: TRBJ2-7; V gene: TRBV4-2; CDR3 protein: ASSQPAGFYEQY
J gene: TRBJ1-6; V gene: TRBV12-3/TRBV12-4; CDR3 protein: ASSRVLGNSPLH
J gene: TRBJ2-5; V gene: TRBV7-3; CDR3 protein: ASSRDGNQETQY
J gene: TRBJ2-7; V gene: TRBV27; CDR3 protein: ASSRRDGDSPYEQY
J gene: TRBJ1-1; V gene: TRBV4-3; CDR3 protein: ASSQDYTHTEAF
J gene: TRBJ1-2; V gene: TRBV20-1; CDR3 protein: SASGPANYGYT
J gene: TRBJ1-1; V gene: TRBV5-4; CDR3 protein: ASSLDRRQVNTEAF
J gene: TRBJ1-2; V gene: TRBV25-1; CDR3 protein: ASSGGANSNYGYT
J gene: TRBJ1-1; V gene: TRBV6-2/TRBV6-3; CDR3 protein: ASRGTAMNTEAF
J gene: TRBJ2-7; V gene: TRBV5-6; CDR3 protein: ASSLVGPATPEQY